This is a list of T cell receptor beta chains from one sample in a study of Graves' ophthalmopathy and Graves' hyperthyroidism. TCRdb re-analysed the multiplex PCR reads in MiXCR, keeping a single row per CDR3 protein. The data hold 620,000 or so distinct CDR3 sequences, with about 20% observed a single time. The sequenced sample was peripheral blood. Receptor source: a woman between 18 and 30 years old with stable Graves' hyperthyroidism. Some clones in this sample may be carry-over from other donors' samples. Each CDR3 is given with its conserved first and last residue.

V	CDR3
TRBV12-3/TRBV12-4	CAGSLLAQGGTEAFF
TRBV2	CASSPRTSQETQYF
TRBV27	CASSLRLAGGETGELFF
TRBV15	CATSSSGTVLAGVVETQYF
TRBV7-9	CASSLVLAGGETQYF
TRBV7-2	CASSPLAGLETQYF
TRBV12-3/TRBV12-4	CASKLRPGRDGAETQYF
TRBV2	CASSDEGIYGYTF
TRBV6-2/TRBV6-3	CASSPGDRAKYF
TRBV28	CASSLEKDRGINDQPQHF
TRBV19	CASAGTGVAEQYF
TRBV25-1	CASSEWREGTEAFF
TRBV6-1	CASSEAGPRQPQHF
TRBV5-1	CASSPRRDSYEQYF
TRBV20-1	CSAADRLSNQPQHF
TRBV6-1	CASSPRPNQPQHF
TRBV18	CASSLNTLPTGELFF
TRBV12-3/TRBV12-4	CASSPSRAWGYGYTF
TRBV27	CASSPHRDRDYEQYF
TRBV3-1	CASSRGQGELAKNIQYF
TRBV19	CASSIVRGNAGETQYF
TRBV7-3	CASSLGQGFEQFF
TRBV6-1	CASRSQRMNTEAFF
TRBV12-3/TRBV12-4	CASSLRAGGLHEQYF
TRBV2	CASSNRRDTGELFF
TRBV6-5	CASSYIGGPPNF
TRBV3-1	CASGPESVGTGELFF
TRBV20-1	CSAREQGWACEQYF
TRBV6-5	CASSYGQAVRELFF
TRBV12-3/TRBV12-4	CASSWGRNYGYTF
TRBV2	CATETRVNTEAFF
TRBV5-1	CASSNSYSGTGGHNTEAFF
TRBV20-1	CSAPAVGASNQPQHF
TRBV6-2/TRBV6-3	CASQGIDSYEQYF
TRBV11-2	CASSQQSQGSWNEQYF
TRBV6-1	CASSENAIGWEGMNTEAFF
TRBV12-3/TRBV12-4	CASSFEGGRSGYTF
TRBV27	CASSNIGGSYEQYF
TRBV20-1	CSADRGTQYF
TRBV11-2	CASSLVFRGTGELFF
TRBV7-9	CASSPEGLAAKETQYF
TRBV29-1	CSVEEGREQYF
TRBV25-1	CASSDHLTGVQETQYF
TRBV10-3	CATQNRGGTEAFF
TRBV19	CASSIAGLKETQYF
TRBV19	CASQDGGIRSNEQFF
TRBV6-5	CASITDRGTYEQYF
TRBV12-3/TRBV12-4	CASRKTGGLYYGYTF
TRBV4-1	CASSQETGDGYTF
TRBV12-3/TRBV12-4	CASSFGLAGGEYF
TRBV18	CASSPGLLNTGELFF
TRBV4-1	CASSRSGTGNEQYF
TRBV10-3	CAASGRPTDTQYF